This T cell receptor beta chain was recovered during a study of blood T cell repertoires in COVID-19. Study-level background: COVID-19 samples collected from the United States, Italy and Spain covered acute and convalescent phases. In each case, the material was cDNA or gDNA derived from T cells, B-cell-depleted T cells, or PBMCs.

Original processing methods: The authors estimated nucleated cell counts from reference gene primer amplification. Profiling relied on immunoSEQ multiplex PCR, and the TCRdb table lists in-frame clones only, not all of them. Clone size and V and J calls were adopted from that table, with D and trimming inferred from the DNA. In the table there are about 670,000 clones, about nine tenths of which are singletons. The CDR3 runs to 14 residues. Germline assignment: CDR1 MNHEY and CDR2 SVGAGI. Trimming removed 10 bases at V and 3 bases at J, with 16 bases between. Sequences were obtained from peripheral blood. This chain joins TRBV6-5 and TRBJ1-5, with D possibly being TRBD1 (5 bases). This sequence was found in a woman between 18 and 29 years old with acute or convalescent COVID-19. In DNA form, the CDR3 reads TGTGCCACCCTTAGAACAGGTTTCAATCAGCCCCAGCATTTT. Its translation: CATLRTGFNQPQHF.